This passage covers 16 T cell receptor beta chains from one sample sequenced in a study of cytomegalovirus exposure and HLA in healthy donors. 60 Vbeta and 13 Jbeta primers were used in PCR. Clones were read by immunoSEQ multiplex PCR, and TCRdb kept only the in-frame ones, dropping some. Here the sample spans 100,000 to 150,000 clones, 80% to 90% being singletons. The specimen was PBMCs. Receptors originate from a woman in her 40s in good health and CMV-seropositive.

The J gene is TRBJ1-4, the V gene TRBV5-6; TRBD1 is a possible D gene (6 bases). V lost 3 bases to trimming and J lost 1 base, with 16 bases between them. CDR1 and CDR2 (germline): SGHDT, YYEEEE. The CDR3 covers 17 residues. CDR3 sequence reads: CASSSRGGRRTNEKLFF. The CDR3 region has the DNA TGTGCCAGCAGCTCGAGGGGGGGGCGGCGAACTAATGAAAAACTGTTTTTT.

The chain couples TRBV7-2 to TRBJ2-1; the D is unclear. Germline CDR1 and CDR2: SGHTA and FQGNSA. The ends were cut back, 5 bases at V and 11 bases at J, with 13 bases in the middle. The CDR3 is 12 residues long. The CDR3, as DNA: TGTGCCAGCAGCCGACAAGGTTGGAAGCAGTTCTTC. Translating it yields CASSRQGWKQFF. The full variable domain, its missing parts supplied by reference TRBV7-2 and TRBJ2-1, is GAGVSQSPSNKVTEKGKDVELRCDPISGHTALYWYRQSLGQGLEFLIYFQGNSAPDKSGLPSDRFSAERTGGSVSTLTIQRTQQEDSAVYLCASSRQGWKQFFGPGTRLTVL.

This clone has just a few counts. The chain recombines TRBV7-2 with TRBJ1-5; TRBD1 is a possible D gene (5 bases). CDR1 and CDR2 from the germline V gene are SGHTA and FQGNSA. The CDR3 is made up of 15 amino acids. Trimming stripped 6 bases from V and 2 bases from J, with 14 bases between. The CDR3 spells CASRRSQGGNQPQHF. In nucleotides, the CDR3 is TGTGCCAGCAGACGATCCCAGGGTGGCAATCAGCCCCAGCATTTT. Full variable domain (remainder filled in from reference TRBV7-2 and TRBJ1-5): GAGVSQSPSNKVTEKGKDVELRCDPISGHTALYWYRQSLGQGLEFLIYFQGNSAPDKSGLPSDRFSAERTGGSVSTLTIQRTQQEDSAVYLCASRRSQGGNQPQHFGDGTRLSIL.

The chain joins TRBV18 to TRBJ1-1; TRBD1 matches at 8 bases. This CDR3 comprises 15 residues. Germline V lookup: CDR1 KGHSH, CDR2 LQKENI. Unmatched junction bases numbered 16, after V lost 6 bases and J lost 10 bases. The CDR3 here is CASSKSTGAPRLAFF. DNA of the CDR3: TGTGCCAGCTCCAAATCGACAGGGGCCCCCCGGTTAGCTTTCTTT.

Only a few counts were recorded for this clone. The chain joins TRBV6-1 to TRBJ1-1; no clear D. V lost 1 base to trimming and J lost 11 bases, with 5 bases between them. The CDR3 is 10 amino acids. Per the germline V gene, CDR1 is MNHNS and CDR2 is SASEGT. CDR3 residues: CASSEGRAFF. CDR3 nucleotides: TGTGCCAGCAGTGAAGGCCGGGCTTTCTTT.

The rearrangement uses TRBV5-1 and TRBJ2-3; 8 positions agree with TRBD2. After removal of 4 bases from V and 0 bases from J, the junction contained 10 bases not matched to a gene. The CDR3 spans 17 residues. Germline loops: CDR1 SGHRS, CDR2 YFSETQ. CDR3 coding DNA: TGCGCCAGCAGCGCACCCAGCGGGGGCCCGAGCACAGATACGCAGTATTTT. This gives the protein CASSAPSGGPSTDTQYF.

J is TRBJ2-1 and V is TRBV27; tentatively, D is TRBD2 (5 bases). The germline V gene has CDR1 MNHEY and CDR2 SMNVEV (reference sequence). This CDR3 has 14 amino acids. Trimming shortened V by 2 bases and J by 9 bases, and 14 bases separated the two germline ends. The CDR3 reads CASSLVGEFPEQFF. As DNA, the CDR3 is TGTGCCAGCAGTTTAGTGGGAGAATTTCCTGAGCAGTTCTTC.

The chain uses TRBV6-4 and TRBJ2-1; 8 bases agree with TRBD2. The CDR3 runs to 16 residues. Germline V CDR1 and CDR2: MRHNA, SNTAGT. Trimming took 0 bases from V and 3 from J; bases not matched to a gene: 4. For the CDR3, the DNA is TGTGCCAGCAGTGACTCGCCCAGCGGGAGCTACAATGAGCAGTTCTTC. Its protein product is CASSDSPSGSYNEQFF.

A few counts support this clone. This chain connects TRBV5-1 to TRBJ1-2; D remains unclear. Germline CDR1 reads SGHRS; CDR2 reads YFSETQ. This CDR3 has 15 amino acids. Trimming took 0 bases from V and 8 from J, leaving 17 bases between them. CDR3 protein: CASSLEPGRVNGYTF. The CDR3 DNA is TGCGCCAGCAGCTTGGAGCCGGGGAGGGTAAACGGCTACACCTTC.

The chain links TRBV6-1 to TRBJ1-1; no definite D call. The CDR3 has 13 amino acids. V lost 6 bases to trimming and J lost 4 bases, with 12 bases between them. The germline gives CDR1 MNHNS, CDR2 SASEGT. The CDR3 coding sequence is TGTGCCAGCAGCTTCACAGTTCCCACTGAAGCTTTCTTT. Translated, it gives CASSFTVPTEAFF.

The CDR3 sequence: CASSLGEGGQPQHF. The CDR3, as DNA: TGTGCCAGCAGCTTAGGGGAGGGAGGCCAGCCCCAGCATTTT. The chain joins TRBV7-9 to TRBJ1-5; no clear D gene. The germline CDR1 and CDR2 sequences are SEHNR and FQNEAQ (reference sequence). The CDR3 spans 14 residues. Trimming pared 1 base from V and 7 bases from J, leaving 11 bases between.

CDR3 sequence reads: CASSPTSGRTRESTQYF. CDR3 nucleotides: TGTGCCAGCAGCCCGACTAGCGGGAGGACCCGGGAGTCGACCCAGTACTTC. This chain links TRBV5-4 with TRBJ2-5; 13 bases align to TRBD2. There are 17 residues in the CDR3. Germline CDR1 SGHNT, CDR2 YYREEE (reference sequence). V shed 4 bases, J shed 7 bases, and the junction held 13 bases outside the gene matches.

The CDR3 DNA sequence: TGTGCCAGCAGTAATTCGGGTCTCGGAAACACCATATATTTT. It specifies CASSNSGLGNTIYF. V gene TRBV7-9 combines with J gene TRBJ1-3; D not certain. This CDR3 is 14 amino acids long. Between the trimmed V and J ends, which lost 6 bases and 4 bases, there was a span of 13 bases. The germline V gene encodes CDR1 SEHNR and CDR2 FQNEAQ (reference sequence).

The rearrangement joins TRBV12-5 to TRBJ2-5; TRBD1 is a possible D gene (6 bases). The CDR3 extends over 16 amino acids. V dropped 7 bases and J dropped 3 bases, with 21 bases sitting between them. Looked up from germline, CDR1 is LGHNT and CDR2 is FRNRAP. Here the CDR3 reads CASAPPPGHGKETQYF. CDR3 DNA sequence: TGTGCTAGTGCCCCCCCTCCGGGACACGGAAAAGAGACCCAGTACTTC.

V usage is TRBV30 and J usage is TRBJ1-1; a weak D match, TRBD1 (5 bases). CDR1 and CDR2 from the germline V gene are GTSNPN and SVGIG (reference sequence). This CDR3 has 11 residues. Trimming removed 3 bases at V and 7 bases at J, with 9 bases between. The CDR3 is CAWSDSFEAFF. The CDR3 DNA reads as TGTGCCTGGAGCGACAGCTTTGAAGCTTTCTTT.

This clone was counted a single time. The CDR3 sequence is CASSSLAGSMYEQYF. The CDR3 coding sequence is TGTGCCAGCAGCTCATTAGCGGGATCGATGTACGAGCAGTACTTC. The chain recombines TRBV9 with TRBJ2-7; 8 nucleotides line up with TRBD2. CDR1 is SGDLS, CDR2 YYNGEE, per germline. Trimming took 4 bases from V and 4 from J; bases not matched to a gene: 10. The CDR3 totals 15 residues.